A selection of T cell receptor beta chains follows, all from one sample in a study of early T cells in non-severe SARS-CoV-2 infection. Each CDR3 protein gets one entry after TCRdb re-called the 5' RACE reads with MiXCR. The sample holds about 44,000 distinct CDR3 sequences; 20% to 25% are singletons and the top ten take just over 4.5%. The specimen was whole blood, collected at baseline. These receptors were taken from an adult who was a healthcare worker with PCR-confirmed SARS-CoV-2 infection or an uninfected control (not recorded which). CDR3s include the opening cysteine and the closing phenylalanine or tryptophan. The D gene is left open where the match is weak. Clone size is shown for a subset of rows, as once, few, many or a class of expanded clone.

size	V	D	J	CDR3	DNA
NA	TRBV4-2	TRBD1	TRBJ1-4	CASRKGQGNNEKLFF	TGTGCCAGCAGGAAGGGACAGGGGAATAATGAAAAACTGTTTTTT
many	TRBV7-2	TRBD2	TRBJ2-3	CASSPAGGDTQYF	TGTGCCAGCAGCCCCGCGGGAGGGGATACGCAGTATTTT
NA	TRBV5-1	NA	TRBJ2-1	CASSLESSYNEQFF	TGCGCCAGCAGCTTGGAGTCTTCCTACAATGAGCAGTTCTTC
NA	TRBV20-1	NA	TRBJ1-5	CSAREGDQPQHF	TGCAGTGCTAGAGAGGGAGATCAGCCCCAGCATTTT
NA	TRBV19	NA	TRBJ2-7	CASSISDSRDEQYF	TGTGCCAGTAGTATCTCAGACAGTCGGGACGAGCAGTACTTC
NA	TRBV12-3/TRBV12-4	NA	TRBJ1-2	CASAPPGYGYTF	TGTGCCAGCGCTCCTCCAGGCTATGGCTACACCTTC
NA	TRBV27	NA	TRBJ2-3	CASSFERATDTQYF	TGTGCCAGCAGTTTCGAAAGGGCTACAGATACGCAGTATTTT
once	TRBV19	TRBD2	TRBJ2-3	CASSSSGSTDTQYF	TGTGCCAGTAGTAGTAGCGGGAGCACAGATACGCAGTATTTT
NA	TRBV4-2	TRBD2	TRBJ2-2	CASSQASGGAGELFF	TGTGCCAGCAGCCAAGCTAGCGGGGGGGCCGGGGAGCTGTTTTTT
few	TRBV5-6	TRBD2	TRBJ2-1	CASSWTGLAGIEQFF	TGTGCCAGCAGCTGGACGGGACTAGCGGGTATTGAGCAGTTCTTC
NA	TRBV30	TRBD1	TRBJ1-2	CAWNQGGAGYTF	TGTGCCTGGAATCAAGGGGGCGCAGGCTACACCTTC
NA	TRBV29-1	NA	TRBJ2-6	CSVDTGANVLTF	TGCAGCGTTGACACTGGGGCCAACGTCCTGACTTTC
few	TRBV7-2	NA	TRBJ2-2	CASSPRLGNTGELFF	TGTGCCAGCAGCCCGAGACTGGGTAACACCGGGGAGCTGTTTTTT
medium-sized	TRBV3-1	NA	TRBJ1-1	CASSQETSGRKNTEAFF	TGTGCCAGCAGCCAAGAGACAAGTGGCAGGAAGAACACTGAAGCTTTCTTT
NA	TRBV10-3	NA	TRBJ2-7	CAISEWDVSYEQYF	TGTGCCATCAGTGAGTGGGACGTCTCCTACGAGCAGTACTTC
medium-sized	TRBV5-4	NA	TRBJ2-7	CASSLATGKYEQYF	TGTGCCAGCAGCTTGGCCACCGGAAAGTACGAGCAGTACTTC
many	TRBV21-1	NA	TRBJ2-7	CASSNSRGALSYEQYF	TGTGCCAGCAGCAACTCCAGGGGGGCCCTCTCCTACGAGCAGTACTTC
NA	TRBV6-5	NA	TRBJ2-7	CASSSRQGGTYEQYF	TGTGCCAGCAGTTCTCGACAGGGAGGGACCTACGAGCAGTACTTC
few	TRBV7-6	NA	TRBJ1-1	CASTTTENTEAFF	TGTGCCAGCACCACCACGGAAAACACTGAAGCTTTCTTT
NA	TRBV4-3	TRBD2	TRBJ2-7	CASSQEGLAGEQYF	TGCGCCAGCAGCCAAGAGGGGCTAGCGGGGGAGCAGTACTTC
NA	TRBV10-3	NA	TRBJ2-5	CAISGGTTAGIQYF	TGTGCCATCAGTGGGGGGACAACCGCGGGAATACAGTACTTC
NA	TRBV12-3/TRBV12-4	NA	TRBJ1-1	CASSTFGGAKNTEAFF	TGTGCCAGCAGTACCTTCGGAGGGGCCAAGAACACTGAAGCTTTCTTT
NA	TRBV18	TRBD2	TRBJ2-3	CASSPPAGGGADTQYF	TGTGCCAGCTCACCACCGGCGGGGGGTGGCGCAGATACGCAGTATTTT
NA	TRBV5-4	TRBD1	TRBJ2-2	CASSYTGQGPGELFF	TGTGCCAGCAGCTATACGGGACAGGGGCCCGGGGAGCTGTTTTTT
few	TRBV2	NA	TRBJ2-7	CASSERDSYEQYF	TGTGCCAGCAGTGAGCGGGACTCCTACGAGCAGTACTTC
NA	TRBV7-2	TRBD2	TRBJ2-1	CASSLGLADYNEQFF	TGTGCCAGCAGCTTAGGGCTAGCGGACTACAATGAGCAGTTCTTC
many	TRBV24-1	NA	TRBJ2-2	CATSDGTDTGELFF	TGTGCCACCAGTGATGGTACAGACACCGGGGAGCTGTTTTTT
few	TRBV19	TRBD1	TRBJ1-2	CASSPTGNGYTF	TGTGCCAGTAGTCCGACAGGGAATGGCTACACCTTC
NA	TRBV5-1	NA	TRBJ2-7	CASSWEGDSYEQYF	TGCGCCAGCAGCTGGGAGGGGGATTCCTACGAGCAGTACTTC
few	TRBV12-3/TRBV12-4	NA	TRBJ1-2	CASSFERVGSYTF	TGTGCCAGCAGTTTTGAAAGGGTAGGGAGCTACACCTTC
NA	TRBV12-3/TRBV12-4	NA	TRBJ2-5	CASSFLGGRQETQYF	TGTGCCAGCAGTTTCTTAGGGGGGCGTCAAGAGACCCAGTACTTC
NA	TRBV10-1	TRBD1	TRBJ2-7	CASSENQDRAGAQYF	TGCGCCAGCAGTGAAAACCAAGACAGGGCCGGGGCGCAGTACTTC
many	TRBV19	TRBD1	TRBJ2-2	CASSEGQGGNTGELFF	TGTGCCAGTAGCGAGGGACAGGGGGGGAACACCGGGGAGCTGTTTTTT
NA	TRBV14	NA	TRBJ2-7	CASSQVGYEQYF	TGTGCCAGCAGCCAAGTCGGCTACGAGCAGTACTTC
NA	TRBV4-1	NA	TRBJ2-2	CASSQEVPVLLNTGELFF	TGCGCCAGCAGCCAAGAAGTCCCGGTTCTCCTGAACACCGGGGAGCTGTTTTTT
few	TRBV27	NA	TRBJ1-4	CASSLIGEKLFF	TGTGCCAGCAGTCTCATAGGGGAAAAACTGTTTTTT
NA	TRBV7-2	NA	TRBJ2-3	CASSQGLPTDKQYF	TGTGCCAGCAGCCAGGGACTTCCCACAGATAAGCAGTATTTT
few	TRBV7-8	NA	TRBJ2-1	CATASYNEQFF	TGTGCCACCGCAAGTTACAATGAGCAGTTCTTC
NA	TRBV2	NA	TRBJ1-2	CASSEARNNGYTF	TGTGCCAGCAGTGAAGCACGCAATAATGGCTACACCTTC
NA	TRBV12-3/TRBV12-4	NA	TRBJ2-5	CASSLAPETQYF	TGTGCCAGCAGTTTAGCGCCGGAGACCCAGTACTTC